Below are 29 T cell receptor beta chains sequenced from a single sample in a study of T cell repertoires in ileal Crohn's disease. The protocol was immunoSEQ multiplex PCR, while the TCRdb copy is restricted to in-frame clones and leaves out a portion. This sample has some 30,000 clones, with roughly 77% found just once. The sequencing input was ileal tissue. The receptor set was obtained from an adult with Crohn's disease.

The rearrangement links TRBV7-2 to TRBJ2-3, with 10 nucleotides matching TRBD1. Per germline, CDR1 SGHTA and CDR2 FQGNSA. This CDR3 contains 16 residues. The V gene end was trimmed by 3 bases and the J gene end by 1 base; junction bases not matched to a gene: 4. The CDR3 bases are TGTGCCAGCAGCTTCGGGACAGGGGTGGGCACAGATACGCAGTATTTT. This encodes CASSFGTGVGTDTQYF. The whole variable domain, remainder taken from reference TRBV7-2 and TRBJ2-3, is GAGVSQSPSNKVTEKGKDVELRCDPISGHTALYWYRQSLGQGLEFLIYFQGNSAPDKSGLPSDRFSAERTGGSVSTLTIQRTQQEDSAVYLCASSFGTGVGTDTQYFGPGTRLTVL.

This clone has just a few counts. The chain couples TRBV14 to TRBJ2-3; 7 nucleotides agree with TRBD1. Per the germline V gene, CDR1 is SGHDN and CDR2 is FVKESK. The CDR3 loop spans 13 amino acids. The ends lost 3 bases at V and 7 bases at J; junction bases unmatched: 4. The CDR3 DNA is TGTGCCAGCAGCCATAGGGGGCAACATACGCAGTATTTT. Protein: CASSHRGQHTQYF.

This clone was found a few times. The chain employs TRBV5-6 and TRBJ1-2; 7 nucleotides match TRBD1. CDR1 and CDR2 from the germline V gene are SGHDT and YYEEEE. The CDR3 runs 15 residues. The V and J ends lost 4 bases and 2 bases, in that order; junction bases with no gene match: 8. The CDR3 loop reads CASSLNRGVNYGYTF. Here the CDR3 DNA reads TGTGCCAGCAGCCTGAACAGGGGAGTAAACTATGGCTACACCTTC.

V usage is TRBV4-2 and J usage is TRBJ2-3, with 8 bases identical to TRBD2. The CDR3 runs to 15 residues. V was clipped by 3 bases and J by 4 bases; unmatched bases: 6. CDR1 is LGHNA, CDR2 YNFKEQ, per germline. Here the CDR3 reads CASSQGLGEADTQYF. The DNA for the CDR3 is TGTGCCAGCAGCCAGGGACTAGGTGAGGCAGATACGCAGTATTTT.

J is TRBJ1-4 and V is TRBV7-9; tentative D call: TRBD1 (5 bases). The V and J ends lost 2 bases and 7 bases respectively, with 17 bases between them. The CDR3 length is 16 residues. Germline V gene lookup returns CDR1 SEHNR and CDR2 FQNEAQ (reference sequence). The CDR3 DNA reads as TGTGCCAGCAGCTTAATCCGACAGTTTGGTCTTGAAAAACTGTTTTTT. It is translated as CASSLIRQFGLEKLFF.

V usage is TRBV14 and J usage is TRBJ2-7, with D possibly matching TRBD2 (6 bases). In germline, CDR1 is SGHDN, CDR2 FVKESK. Trimming removed 0 bases at V and 6 bases at J, with 9 bases between. The CDR3 consists of 13 residues. The CDR3 DNA sequence: TGTGCCAGCAGCCAAGATCTGGGGGGCGAGCAGTACTTC. Residues: CASSQDLGGEQYF.

The J gene is TRBJ2-3, the V gene TRBV11-3; D is perhaps TRBD1 (7 bases). This CDR3 has 17 residues. The V and J ends lost 3 bases and 2 bases respectively, with 18 bases between them. From germline, CDR1 is SGHNT and CDR2 YENEEA. In nucleotides, the CDR3 is TGTGCCAGCAGCTTCATCGAGACAGGGACTTACACAGATACGCAGTATTTT. It is translated as CASSFIETGTYTDTQYF.

This sequence joins TRBV6-6 and TRBJ2-7, with D possibly being TRBD1 (5 bases). The CDR3 covers 12 residues. Germline assignment: CDR1 MNHNY and CDR2 SVGAGI (reference sequence). With 5 bases removed from V and 2 bases from J, the gap between germline ends came to 7 bases. CDR3 sequence: CASSRGTYEQYF. CDR3 DNA sequence: TGTGCCAGCAGTAGGGGTACCTACGAGCAGTACTTC.

The rearrangement links TRBV11-3 to TRBJ1-1; D gene unclear. The germline V gene has CDR1 SGHNT and CDR2 YENEEA. V gave up 2 bases and J gave up 2 bases, with 6 bases separating them. The CDR3 extends over 13 amino acids. The CDR3 DNA reads TGTGCCAGCAGCTTACAGGTAAACACTGAAGCTTTCTTT. Translation: CASSLQVNTEAFF. Full variable domain (missing parts from reference TRBV11-3 and TRBJ1-1): EAGVVQSPRYKIIEKKQPVAFWCNPISGHNTLYWYLQNLGQGPELLIRYENEEAVDDSQLPKDRFSAERLKGVDSTLKIQPAELGDSAVYLCASSLQVNTEAFFGQGTRLTVV.

The chain is built from TRBV2 and TRBJ1-2, with unresolved D. This CDR3 has 13 amino acids. Trimming removed 4 bases at V and 4 bases at J, with 10 bases between. The germline V gene encodes CDR1 SNHLY and CDR2 FYNNEI. The CDR3 bases are TGTGCCAGCAGTGCAGGACGGGGCTATGGCTACACCTTC. It specifies CASSAGRGYGYTF.

The chain recombines TRBV10-3 with TRBJ2-5, with 11 bases aligning to TRBD2. The tail of the sequence fits TRBJ2-7 better, so the J call may be wrong. This CDR3 has 15 amino acids. Germline V CDR1 and CDR2: ENHRY, SYGVKD. The CDR3 here is CAIRGTSGIRGEQYF. For the CDR3, the DNA is TGTGCCATCAGGGGGACTAGCGGAATAAGGGGCGAGCAGTACTTC.

V and J are TRBV6-6 and TRBJ2-5; TRBD1 might be the D (6 bases). The better agreement between TRBJ2-7 and the DNA end casts doubt on the J call. CDR3 length: 12 residues. Germline-derived CDR1 and CDR2 are MNHNY and SVGAGI (reference sequence). CDR3 sequence (DNA): TGTGCCAGCAGAGTCACAGGGAGCGAGCAGTACTTC. Amino acids: CASRVTGSEQYF.

The chain carries TRBV5-1 and TRBJ1-1, with D unresolved. CDR3 length: 16 amino acids. Trimming cost V 0 bases and J 0 bases, with 12 bases left between them. Germline assignment: CDR1 SGHRS and CDR2 YFSETQ. CDR3 sequence reads: CASSLGAGGMNTEAFF. The CDR3 DNA reads TGCGCCAGCAGCTTGGGGGCGGGAGGGATGAACACTGAAGCTTTCTTT.

V gene TRBV4-1 combines with J gene TRBJ1-6, with D possibly being TRBD1 (6 bases). CDR1 and CDR2 from the germline V gene are MGHRA and YSYEKL. The CDR3 runs to 15 residues. Deletions cut 4 bases from V and 7 bases from J, with 14 bases between. CDR3 nucleotides: TGCGCCAGCAGCCTCCCCCAGGGGATCAATTCACCCCTCCACTTT. Amino acid sequence: CASSLPQGINSPLHF.

The gene calls are TRBV9 and TRBJ2-3; 8 bases are a match to TRBD2. The CDR3 length is 14 residues. Germline loops: CDR1 SGDLS, CDR2 YYNGEE. After removal of 3 bases from V and 6 bases from J, the junction contained 6 bases not matched to a gene. CDR3 nucleotide sequence: TGTGCCAGCAGCGGGGGACTAGTTGGCGATACGCAGTATTTT. It translates to CASSGGLVGDTQYF.

V gene TRBV19 combines with J gene TRBJ1-5, with 8 bases fitting TRBD1. From germline, CDR1 is LNHDA and CDR2 SQIVND (reference sequence). The CDR3 has 16 residues. The junction had 17 bases not matched to a gene; V was cut back by 7 bases and J by 9 bases. CDR3 coding DNA: TGTGCCAGTAAAGATCCCAGCAGGGGGCTGGGTCTGCCCCAGCATTTT. Its translation: CASKDPSRGLGLPQHF.

The CDR3 loop is CASSPLGLAETPRYEQYF. Written as DNA, the CDR3 is TGTGCCAGCTCACCACTCGGACTAGCGGAGACCCCCCGCTACGAGCAGTACTTC. V gene TRBV18 combines with J gene TRBJ2-7; 10 bases agree with TRBD2. Germline V lookup: CDR1 KGHSH, CDR2 LQKENI. The V gene end was trimmed by 1 base and the J gene end by 3 bases; junction bases not matched to a gene: 12. CDR3 length: 18 amino acids.

The chain carries TRBV19 and TRBJ1-1; D is uncertain. The CDR3 has 12 residues. V was shortened by 9 bases and J by 10 bases, with 18 bases between the two germline ends. Germline V gene sequence: CDR1 LNHDA, CDR2 SQIVND (reference sequence). The CDR3 DNA sequence: TGTGCCAGCCGTGGGTCCAGCGGTGGAGCTTTCTTT. Residues: CASRGSSGGAFF.

This clone was found a few times. The chain couples TRBV15 to TRBJ2-7, with a tentative D call TRBD2 (6 bases). Between the trimmed V and J ends, which lost 8 bases and 5 bases, there was a span of 19 bases. This CDR3 is 14 amino acids long. Germline CDR1 is LNHNV and CDR2 is YYDKDF (reference sequence). CDR3 loop: CATRREISSNEQYF. The CDR3 bases are TGTGCCACCCGTCGGGAGATTTCTTCCAACGAGCAGTACTTC.

The V call is TRBV10-3, the J call TRBJ1-4; 7 bases are a match to TRBD1. Germline CDR1 is ENHRY and CDR2 is SYGVKD. The CDR3 sequence is 17 residues long. The ends lost 3 bases at V and 0 bases at J; junction bases unmatched: 7. CDR3 bases: TGTGCCATCAGTGAAATGGGGCAGGGGGCAACTAATGAAAAACTGTTTTTT. Encoded protein: CAISEMGQGATNEKLFF.

This chain joins TRBV20-1 and TRBJ2-1; D is unresolved. Germline CDR1 is DFQATT and CDR2 is SNEGSKA (reference sequence). CDR3 length: 11 amino acids. V lost 3 bases to trimming and J lost 5 bases, with 5 bases between them. CDR3 sequence (DNA): TGCAGTGCTAGTGGGCACAATGAGCAGTTCTTC. This sequence encodes CSASGHNEQFF.

The chain carries TRBV2 and TRBJ2-7; the match to TRBD2 covers 8 bases. The CDR3 has 13 amino acids. CDR1 is SNHLY and CDR2 is FYNNEI in the germline V gene. V trimming: 10 bases; J trimming: 2 bases; junction bases outside the gene matches: 7. The CDR3 region is CATGGGPPYEQYF. In DNA form, the CDR3 reads TGTGCCACGGGGGGGGGCCCCCCCTACGAGCAGTACTTC.

The rearrangement links TRBV25-1 to TRBJ2-5; TRBD2 matches 8 bases. The germline V gene encodes CDR1 MGHDK and CDR2 SYGVNS. The J segment lost 5 bases and the V segment lost 6 bases, leaving 2 bases of the junction unmatched. The CDR3 has 12 amino acids. This chain's CDR3 is CASSRGGETQYF. CDR3 DNA sequence: TGTGCCAGCAGCCGGGGGGGGGAGACCCAGTACTTC. Together with reference TRBV25-1 and TRBJ2-5, the CDR3 gives the full variable domain: EADIYQTPRYLVIGTGKKITLECSQTMGHDKMYWYQQDPGMELHLIHYSYGVNSTEKGDLSSESTVSRIRTEHFPLTLESARPSHTSQYLCASSRGGETQYFGPGTRLLVL.

This chain connects TRBV23-1 to TRBJ1-1, with TRBD1 identical over 7 bases. TRBV23-1 has ORF status, its function being uncertain. The CDR3 is made up of 12 amino acids. Losses at the gene ends were 7 bases for V and 9 bases for J; bases not matched to a gene: 8. The CDR3 sequence is CASKDRRAQAFF. CDR3 DNA: TGCGCCAGCAAGGACAGGCGAGCCCAAGCTTTCTTT.

This chain uses TRBV7-2 with TRBJ2-3, with D possibly matching TRBD2 (5 bases). Germline loops: CDR1 SGHTA, CDR2 FQGNSA. This CDR3 has 14 residues. The V gene lost 5 bases and the J gene lost 3 bases, with 12 bases spanning the gap. The CDR3 sequence is CASSPGLKTDTQYF. CDR3 DNA sequence: TGTGCCAGCAGCCCTGGACTTAAAACAGATACGCAGTATTTT.

V is TRBV29-1 and J is TRBJ2-1; 10 bases fit TRBD2. Germline values: CDR1 SQVTM, CDR2 ANQGSEA. The ends lost 6 bases at V and 7 bases at J; junction bases unmatched: 15. The CDR3 runs to 16 residues. CDR3 in amino acids: CSVPGRAGGFNNEQFF. The CDR3 DNA follows: TGCAGCGTGCCAGGGCGAGCGGGAGGGTTTAATAATGAGCAGTTCTTC.

This chain links TRBV27 with TRBJ2-1; TRBD2 aligns across 8 bases. The trim removed 10 bases at V and 9 bases at J, leaving 11 bases unmatched. CDR1 MNHEY and CDR2 SMNVEV come from the germline V gene (reference sequence). This CDR3 is 13 amino acids long. CDR3 nucleotides: TGTGCCACCCCGGGGGGGCGCAATACTGAGCAGTTCTTC. Its protein product is CATPGGRNTEQFF.

This clone occurred a few times. V is TRBV6-1 and J is TRBJ1-2; D not certain. The CDR3 runs 12 residues. Germline V gene lookup returns CDR1 MNHNS and CDR2 SASEGT. V lost 4 bases and J lost 4, with 7 bases in between. The CDR3 sequence is CASSVWAYGYTF. Here the CDR3 DNA reads TGTGCCAGCAGTGTTTGGGCCTATGGCTACACCTTC.

This clone was seen more than once but under ten times. V and J are TRBV6-1 and TRBJ1-1; tentatively, D is TRBD1 (6 bases). This CDR3 comprises 13 residues. The ends were cut back, 6 bases at V and 1 base at J, with 9 bases in the middle. Per the germline V gene, CDR1 is MNHNS and CDR2 is SASEGT. In DNA form, the CDR3 reads TGTGCCAGCAGAGGACAGAAGAACACTGAAGCTTTCTTT. It translates to CASRGQKNTEAFF.